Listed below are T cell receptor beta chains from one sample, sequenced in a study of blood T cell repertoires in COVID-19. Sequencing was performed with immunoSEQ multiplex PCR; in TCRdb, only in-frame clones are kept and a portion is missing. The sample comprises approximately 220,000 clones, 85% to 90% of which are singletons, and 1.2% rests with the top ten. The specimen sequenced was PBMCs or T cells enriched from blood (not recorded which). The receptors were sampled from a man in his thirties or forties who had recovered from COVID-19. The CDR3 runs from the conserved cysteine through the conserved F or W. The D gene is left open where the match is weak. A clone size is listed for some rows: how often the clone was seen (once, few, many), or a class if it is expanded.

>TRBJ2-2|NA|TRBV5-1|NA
TGCGCCAGCAGCTTGGTCCCCGAGACCGGGGAGCTGTTTTTT
CASSLVPETGELFF
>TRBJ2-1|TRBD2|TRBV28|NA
TGTGCCAGTTCCCTACTCGCGGGAGTGCTTTATGAGCAGTTCTTC
CASSLLAGVLYEQFF
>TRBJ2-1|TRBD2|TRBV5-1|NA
TGCGCCAGCAGCTTGGCCGTAGCGGGAGCATCAAATGAGCAGTTCTTC
CASSLAVAGASNEQFF
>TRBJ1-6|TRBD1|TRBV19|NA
TGTGCCAGTAGTAAGGGACAGGCGAGCTCCTATAATTCACCCCTCCACTTT
CASSKGQASSYNSPLHF
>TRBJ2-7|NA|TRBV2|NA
TGTGCCAGCCTACAGGGAAGGGAGCAGTACTTC
CASLQGREQYF
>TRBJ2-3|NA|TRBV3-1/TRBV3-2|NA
TGTGCCAGCAGCCAAGATGACCAGGTGGAGGGCACAGATACGCAGTATTTT
CASSQDDQVEGTDTQYF
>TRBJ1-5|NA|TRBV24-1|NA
TGTGCCACCAGTGGCGGCGATCAGCCCCAGCATTTT
CATSGGDQPQHF
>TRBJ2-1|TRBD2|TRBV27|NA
TGTGCCAGCAGGGCCCGACTAGCGAGGAACTACTACAATGAGCAGTTCTTC
CASRARLARNYYNEQFF
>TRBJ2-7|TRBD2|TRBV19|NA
TGTGCCAGTGGTCGAACTAGCGGGATAGGCTACGAGCAGTACTTC
CASGRTSGIGYEQYF
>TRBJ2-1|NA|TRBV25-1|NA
TGTGCCAGCGTTAATGGGGGGACCAACAATGAGCAGTTCTTC
CASVNGGTNNEQFF
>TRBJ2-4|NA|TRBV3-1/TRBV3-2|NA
TGTGCCAGCAGCCAAGCCCAGATTTTACGGGACACTCTAGCCAAAAACATTCAGTACTTC
CASSQAQILRDTLAKNIQYF
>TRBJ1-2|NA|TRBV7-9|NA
TGTGCCAGCAGCTTTGAGGCCAAGGATGGCTACACCTTC
CASSFEAKDGYTF
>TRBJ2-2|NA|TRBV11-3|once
TGTGCCAGCAGCTTACCCGCGGGACGCCGGAACACCGGGGAGCTGTTTTTT
CASSLPAGRRNTGELFF